The rows below give T cell receptor beta chains drawn from one sample of a study of neurological immune-mediated disorders. In TCRdb, the 5' RACE reads were re-called with MiXCR into one record per CDR3 protein. The data contain roughly 36,000 distinct CDR3 sequences, approximately 14% of them seen just once; the ten biggest clones take up 25% to 30%. Input material: PBMCs. These receptors were obtained from a woman between 45 and 65 years old with HTLV-1-associated myelopathy (HAM/TSP). CDR3s include the opening cysteine and the closing phenylalanine or tryptophan. D genes are given only for firm matches. Rows may omit the clone size; those that give it use once, few, many or a size class.

TRBJ2-3 | TRBD2 | TRBV5-1 | many | CASSLLTSGGTDTQYF | TGCGCCAGCAGCCTCCTCACTAGCGGCGGCACAGATACGCAGTATTTT
TRBJ1-1 | - | TRBV28 | few | CASQSGYTEAFF | TGTGCCAGTCAGAGTGGGTACACTGAAGCTTTCTTT
TRBJ1-2 | - | TRBV20-1 | many | CSARTPGLNYGYTF | TGCAGTGCTAGAACGCCGGGACTCAACTATGGCTACACCTTC
TRBJ1-5 | - | TRBV5-1 | medium-sized | CASSLGGGNQPQHF | TGCGCCAGCAGCTTGGGAGGTGGCAATCAGCCCCAGCATTTT
TRBJ2-1 | - | TRBV12-3/TRBV12-4 | - | CASSLWKYNERFF | TGTGCCAGCAGTTTGTGGAAGTACAATGAGCGGTTCTTC
TRBJ2-2 | - | TRBV20-1 | many | CSVVEGGGELFF | TGCAGTGTAGTGGAAGGAGGCGGGGAGCTGTTTTTT
TRBJ1-1 | TRBD1 | TRBV2 | many | CASRDGSGGTEAFF | TGTGCCAGCAGGGACGGTTCAGGGGGCACTGAAGCTTTCTTT
TRBJ2-2 | - | TRBV20-1 | - | CSVSTGRIAGELFF | TGCAGTGTTTCGACAGGGAGGATCGCCGGGGAGCTGTTTTTT
TRBJ1-2 | - | TRBV7-2 | few | CASSLDRAAGYTF | TGTGCCAGCAGCTTAGACCGGGCAGCTGGCTACACCTTC
TRBJ1-1 | - | TRBV4-2 | many | CASSQVREEAEAFF | TGTGCCAGCAGCCAAGTTCGCGAGGAAGCTGAAGCTTTCTTT
TRBJ2-6 | - | TRBV9 | many | CASSPYRYSGANVLTF | TGTGCCAGCAGCCCTTACAGGTACTCTGGGGCCAACGTCCTGACTTTC
TRBJ2-7 | - | TRBV5-5 | - | CASSRAYEQYF | TGTGCCAGCAGCCGAGCCTACGAGCAGTACTTC
TRBJ2-2 | TRBD2 | TRBV25-1 | many | CASSTLAGGTYGELFF | TGTGCCAGCAGTACGCTAGCGGGGGGGACGTACGGGGAGCTGTTTTTT
TRBJ2-1 | - | TRBV10-3 | many | CAISVGGDYNEQFF | TGTGCCATCAGTGTTGGTGGGGATTACAATGAGCAGTTCTTC
TRBJ1-5 | TRBD1 | TRBV5-1 | many | CASSLDPGGQPQHF | TGCGCCAGCAGCTTGGACCCAGGGGGTCAGCCCCAGCATTTT
TRBJ2-7 | - | TRBV5-1 | many | CASSPGGVGYEQYF | TGCGCCAGCAGCCCGGGTGGGGTCGGGTACGAGCAGTACTTC
TRBJ2-2 | - | TRBV5-1 | many | CASSEDRFGELFF | TGCGCCAGCAGCGAGGACAGATTCGGGGAGCTGTTTTTT
TRBJ2-1 | TRBD1 | TRBV4-3 | many | CASSQVTGMSYNEQFF | TGCGCCAGCAGCCAAGTGACAGGGATGTCCTACAATGAGCAGTTCTTC
TRBJ1-1 | - | TRBV7-2 | many | CASSLSRLANTEAFF | TGTGCCAGCAGCCTGTCGAGGTTGGCGAACACTGAAGCTTTCTTT
TRBJ2-3 | TRBD2 | TRBV5-1 | many | CASSLASSGGSMADTQYF | TGCGCCAGCAGCTTGGCGTCTAGCGGGGGTAGTATGGCAGATACGCAGTATTTT
TRBJ2-1 | TRBD2 | TRBV25-1 | many | CASSELGGTSGGYFSYNEQFF | TGTGCCAGCAGTGAATTAGGCGGGACTAGCGGGGGCTACTTCTCCTACAATGAGCAGTTCTTC
TRBJ2-3 | - | TRBV5-1 | many | CASRASGGTDTQYF | TGCGCCAGCAGGGCTTCCGGCGGCACAGATACGCAGTATTTT
TRBJ2-3 | - | TRBV19 | many | CASSISRVSTDTQYF | TGTGCCAGTAGTATAAGCAGGGTTAGCACAGATACGCAGTATTTT
TRBJ2-7 | TRBD1 | TRBV10-1 | many | CASSDGQGRYEQYF | TGCGCCAGCAGTGATGGACAGGGGAGGTACGAGCAGTACTTC
TRBJ2-5 | TRBD1 | TRBV9 | - | CASSVEETGGQETQYF | TGTGCCAGCAGCGTAGAAGAGACAGGGGGTCAAGAGACCCAGTACTTC
TRBJ2-5 | - | TRBV29-1 | - | CSAVDFQETQYF | TGCAGCGCCGTCGATTTCCAAGAGACCCAGTACTTC
TRBJ2-7 | - | TRBV27 | medium-sized | CASSLAQSYEQYF | TGTGCCAGCAGTTTAGCACAATCCTACGAGCAGTACTTC
TRBJ1-1 | - | TRBV10-3 | - | CAIEAPGGNTEDFF | TGTGCCATCGAGGCACCCGGAGGTAACACTGAAGATTTCTTT
TRBJ2-6 | - | TRBV12-3/TRBV12-4 | - | CASSSRWGSGANFLTF | TGTGCCAGCAGCTCGAGGTGGGGCTCTGGGGCCAACTTCCTGACTTTC
TRBJ1-3 | - | TRBV18 | few | CASSSDRGNTIYF | TGTGCCAGCTCATCTGACAGGGGAAACACCATATATTTT
TRBJ2-2 | TRBD1 | TRBV29-1 | many | CSVERWDRENTGELFF | TGCAGCGTTGAGCGCTGGGACAGGGAGAACACCGGGGAGCTGTTTTTT
TRBJ2-3 | TRBD1 | TRBV19 | many | CASRITTGGTDTQYF | TGTGCCAGTAGGATTACGACAGGGGGCACAGATACGCAGTATTTT
TRBJ1-1 | - | TRBV12-3/TRBV12-4 | many | CASSLQLNTEAFF | TGTGCCAGCAGTTTACAGTTGAACACTGAAGCTTTCTTT
TRBJ1-1 | - | TRBV4-3 | many | CASSQEGGNTEAFF | TGCGCCAGCAGCCAAGAGGGGGGCAACACTGAAGCTTTCTTT
TRBJ2-2 | - | TRBV15 | few | CATSTIRRPRELFF | TGTGCCACCAGCACAATCCGGCGGCCCAGGGAGCTGTTTTTT
TRBJ1-2 | - | TRBV25-1 | many | CASSDLPRGYTF | TGTGCCAGCAGTGACCTCCCCAGGGGCTACACCTTC
TRBJ2-2 | - | TRBV5-1 | - | CASQTLGTQNTGELFF | TGCGCCAGCCAAACTTTGGGGACTCAGAACACCGGGGAGCTGTTTTTT
TRBJ1-4 | - | TRBV27 | many | CASRPSGARRNEKLFF | TGTGCCAGCCGTCCCTCCGGGGCGCGAAGAAACGAAAAACTGTTTTTT
TRBJ2-3 | TRBD1 | TRBV15 | many | CATSRASPRGRTDTQYF | TGTGCCACCAGCAGAGCCTCGCCTAGGGGGCGGACAGATACGCAGTATTTT
TRBJ1-3 | - | TRBV6-5 | many | CASSPRGNTIYF | TGTGCCAGCAGCCCCCGAGGAAACACCATATATTTT
TRBJ1-2 | - | TRBV28 | many | CASSRRGSNYGYTF | TGTGCCAGTTCCCGGAGGGGCTCTAACTATGGCTACACCTTC
TRBJ2-5 | - | TRBV6-5 | many | CASSPSFLRGSQETQYF | TGTGCCAGCAGTCCGTCCTTCTTGCGGGGTTCCCAAGAGACCCAGTACTTC
TRBJ2-5 | TRBD1 | TRBV5-1 | - | CASRGGPNQETQYF | TGCGCCAGCAGAGGGGGCCCAAACCAAGAGACCCAGTACTTC
TRBJ1-2 | - | TRBV28 | many | CATFTYRDTNYGYTF | TGTGCCACCTTCACCTACCGGGACACTAACTATGGCTACACCTTC
TRBJ2-6 | - | TRBV5-1 | many | CASSLVVGPSSGANVLTF | TGCGCCAGCAGCTTGGTCGTGGGGCCTAGCTCTGGGGCCAACGTCCTGACTTTC
TRBJ1-1 | TRBD1 | TRBV20-1 | many | CSARDPGQGNTEAFF | TGCAGTGCTAGAGATCCCGGACAGGGAAACACTGAAGCTTTCTTT
TRBJ1-5 | - | TRBV6-5 | many | CASRGAPGAPQHF | TGTGCCAGCCGGGGGGCTCCCGGGGCGCCCCAGCATTTT
TRBJ2-3 | TRBD1 | TRBV7-9 | many | CASSWGTGVADTQYF | TGTGCCAGCAGTTGGGGGACAGGGGTGGCAGATACGCAGTATTTT
TRBJ2-2 | - | TRBV24-1 | many | CATSPGNHPGELFF | TGTGCCACCAGCCCAGGGAATCACCCCGGGGAGCTGTTTTTT
TRBJ1-1 | - | TRBV5-1 | many | CASSLEAGPNTEAFF | TGCGCCAGCAGCTTGGAGGCAGGCCCGAACACTGAAGCTTTCTTT
TRBJ1-5 | - | TRBV3-1 | many | CASSQAQGQSQPQHF | TGTGCCAGCAGCCAGGCCCAGGGTCAGAGCCAGCCCCAGCATTTT
TRBJ2-2 | - | TRBV30 | - | CAWLHGDSNTGELFF | TGTGCCTGGCTGCACGGGGACTCGAACACCGGGGAGCTGTTTTTT
TRBJ2-3 | - | TRBV5-1 | many | CASSLSPGVRSDTQYF | TGCGCCAGCAGCCTCTCTCCGGGGGTTCGTTCAGATACGCAGTATTTT
TRBJ2-3 | - | TRBV3-1 | many | CASSPGYGADTQYF | TGTGCCAGCAGCCCCGGGTACGGGGCAGATACGCAGTATTTT
TRBJ2-1 | TRBD2 | TRBV5-1 | many | CASSTETSGGAYNEQFF | TGCGCCAGCAGCACAGAAACTAGCGGGGGGGCTTACAATGAGCAGTTCTTC
TRBJ2-6 | - | TRBV7-2 | many | CASSLRQRSGANVLTF | TGTGCCAGCAGCTTAAGACAGCGGTCTGGGGCCAACGTCCTGACTTTC
TRBJ2-1 | TRBD2 | TRBV15 | many | CATWGGPGSNEQFF | TGTGCCACCTGGGGGGGACCGGGTTCGAATGAGCAGTTCTTC
TRBJ2-7 | - | TRBV14 | - | CASSQGIRGSYEQYF | TGTGCCAGCAGCCAAGGAATCCGGGGCTCCTACGAGCAGTACTTC
TRBJ2-6 | - | TRBV24-1 | many | CATSDNQGPGANVLTF | TGTGCCACCAGTGACAATCAGGGGCCCGGGGCCAACGTCCTGACTTTC
TRBJ1-2 | - | TRBV29-1 | many | CSVSDHPPGGYTF | TGCAGCGTGTCGGATCACCCCCCGGGAGGCTACACCTTC